Listed below are T cell receptor beta chains from one sample, sequenced in a study of blood T cell repertoires in COVID-19. Method: immunoSEQ multiplex PCR; TCRdb's copy keeps in-frame clones and lacks some. Here the sample spans around 140,000 clones, roughly 90% being singletons. Specimen: peripheral blood. The receptors come from a man aged 60-69 years with active or convalescent COVID-19. Both conserved end residues are part of each CDR3. D genes are given only for firm matches. Clone size is not always given. Where it is, it says once, few, many or a class for expanded clones.

cdr3_aa cdr3_nt cdr3_length d_call clone_size j_call v_call
CASSPTGASREQYF TGTGCCAGCAGCCCAACAGGGGCCTCCCGCGAGCAGTACTTC 14 TRBD1 few TRBJ2-7 TRBV7-8
CASSLFAGSETQYF TGTGCCAGCAGCTTATTTGCAGGGTCGGAGACCCAGTACTTC 14 . once TRBJ2-5 TRBV7-3
CASSSLSFSRTDTQYF TGTGCCAGCAGCTCACTATCTTTCTCACGCACAGATACGCAGTATTTT 16 . . TRBJ2-3 TRBV13
CASRQGAPRDGYTF TGTGCCAGCAGGCAGGGGGCCCCCCGAGATGGCTACACCTTC 14 TRBD1 . TRBJ1-2 TRBV27
CASSLTGVGTEAFF TGCGCCAGCAGCCTAACAGGGGTAGGAACTGAAGCTTTCTTT 14 TRBD1 . TRBJ1-1 TRBV5-1
CASSGGQAGSPLHF TGTGCCAGCAGCGGGGGACAGGCCGGGTCACCCCTCCACTTT 14 TRBD1 . TRBJ1-6 TRBV9
CASSQDLVRGRVEKLFF TGCGCCAGCAGCCAAGATCTGGTTAGGGGGCGCGTTGAAAAACTGTTTTTT 17 TRBD1 . TRBJ1-4 TRBV4-3
CASSLKTGNTGELFF TGTGCCAGCAGCCTAAAGACGGGAAACACCGGGGAGCTGTTTTTT 15 . . TRBJ2-2 TRBV3-1/TRBV3-2
CASSARVTQYF TGTGCCAGCAGTGCGCGGGTCACGCAGTATTTT 11 . . TRBJ2-3 TRBV11-2
CASSYPTEQYF TGTGCCAGCAGTTACCCAACTGAGCAGTACTTC 11 . . TRBJ2-7 TRBV6-2/TRBV6-3
CASSLVLAGGHEQFF TGTGCTAGCAGCTTAGTCCTAGCGGGAGGCCACGAGCAGTTCTTC 15 TRBD2 . TRBJ2-1 TRBV7-7
CASSGGTSSSTDTQYF TGCGCCAGCAGCGGAGGGACTAGCAGTAGCACAGATACGCAGTATTTT 16 TRBD2 . TRBJ2-3 TRBV5-1
CASSLWGVRGNSPLHF TGTGCCAGCAGTTTATGGGGAGTCCGAGGGAATTCACCCCTCCACTTT 16 . . TRBJ1-6 TRBV27
CASLGQGVIDTQYF TGTGCCAGCCTGGGACAGGGGGTTATAGATACGCAGTATTTT 14 TRBD1 . TRBJ2-3 TRBV7-9
CASRIGQRDNSPLHF TGTGCCAGCAGAATTGGACAGCGAGATAATTCACCCCTCCACTTT 15 . . TRBJ1-6 TRBV27
CASSLTGQSQHF TGCGCCAGCAGCCTTACAGGTCAATCCCAGCATTTT 12 . . TRBJ1-5 TRBV4-3
CASSQGNSGSDRQFF TGCGCCAGCAGCCAAGGGAATAGCGGGAGCGATCGGCAGTTCTTC 15 TRBD2 . TRBJ2-1 TRBV4-3
CASSQDFGSRLGETQYF TGCGCCAGCAGCCAAGACTTTGGGAGTCGGTTGGGAGAGACCCAGTACTTC 17 . . TRBJ2-5 TRBV4-1
CASTTGPVEGYTF TGTGCCAGCACCACAGGGCCGGTGGAGGGCTACACCTTC 13 . . TRBJ1-2 TRBV28
CASSQEGLYEQYF TGCGCCAGCAGCCAAGAAGGACTCTACGAGCAGTACTTC 13 . . TRBJ2-7 TRBV4-3
CASNRDPTNTDTQYF TGTGCCAGCAACAGGGACCCTACTAACACAGATACGCAGTATTTT 15 . . TRBJ2-3 TRBV9
CASSLLGARGTEAFF TGTGCCAGCAGCTTATTGGGGGCGCGTGGCACTGAAGCTTTCTTT 15 . . TRBJ1-1 TRBV7-2
CASSPHPGGGPQEQYF TGTGCCAGCAGTCCCCACCCGGGAGGTGGGCCCCAGGAGCAGTACTTC 16 TRBD2 . TRBJ2-7 TRBV28
CASSITEAGNEKLFF TGTGCCAGCAGCATCACTGAAGCAGGAAACGAAAAACTGTTTTTT 15 . . TRBJ1-4 TRBV28
CAINLYLLAGGEADTQYF TGTGCCATCAACCTTTATTTACTAGCGGGAGGGGAGGCAGATACGCAGTATTTT 18 TRBD2 . TRBJ2-3 TRBV10-3
CASSLGLAGGRDEQFF TGTGCCAGCAGCCTCGGACTAGCGGGGGGCCGCGATGAGCAGTTCTTC 16 TRBD2 . TRBJ2-1 TRBV11-2
CAIKGQVNTGELFF TGTGCCATCAAGGGACAGGTGAACACCGGGGAGCTGTTTTTT 14 TRBD1 . TRBJ2-2 TRBV10-3
CASSLDSPSEAFF TGTGCCAGCAGTCTCGACAGTCCTTCTGAAGCTTTCTTT 13 . few TRBJ1-1 TRBV6-2/TRBV6-3
CASSSMTGGETQYF TGTGCCAGCAGTTCCATGACAGGGGGGGAGACCCAGTACTTC 14 TRBD1 . TRBJ2-5 TRBV6-5
CASNTKGTLTEAFF TGTGCCAGCAACACAAAAGGGACACTCACTGAAGCTTTCTTT 14 . few TRBJ1-1 TRBV7-9
CAWRTGGRYGYTF TGTGCCTGGAGGACAGGGGGGAGGTATGGCTACACCTTC 13 TRBD1 . TRBJ1-2 TRBV30
CASSNDRGLNQPQHF TGTGCCAGCTCAAACGACAGGGGCCTCAATCAGCCCCAGCATTTT 15 TRBD1 once TRBJ1-5 TRBV18
CASSRQAYSTDTQYF TGTGCCAGCAGTAGACAGGCTTACTCCACAGATACGCAGTATTTT 15 . . TRBJ2-3 TRBV6-5
CASRGTGGATEAFF TGTGCCAGCAGGGGGACAGGTGGGGCTACTGAAGCTTTCTTT 14 TRBD1 . TRBJ1-1 TRBV6-5
CASSQAYPRTSALTYNEQFF TGTGCCAGCAGCCAAGCCTACCCGAGGACTAGCGCCCTCACCTACAATGAGCAGTTCTTC 20 TRBD2 once TRBJ2-1 TRBV14
CASSDHRGRTEAFF TGTGCCAGCAGTGACCACAGGGGCAGAACTGAAGCTTTCTTT 14 TRBD1 . TRBJ1-1 TRBV2
CSVSGGRWNEQFF TGCAGCGTTTCCGGCGGCCGCTGGAATGAGCAGTTCTTC 13 . few TRBJ2-1 TRBV29-1
CASSQALNTEAFF TGTGCCAGCAGCCAAGCTTTGAACACTGAAGCTTTCTTT 13 . once TRBJ1-1 TRBV3-1/TRBV3-2
CAFPSPWDSDTQYF TGTGCCTTTCCCTCTCCCTGGGACTCAGATACGCAGTATTTT 14 . few TRBJ2-3 TRBV30
CASSERGQNTGELFF TGTGCCAGCAGCGAAAGGGGACAGAACACCGGGGAGCTGTTTTTT 15 . . TRBJ2-2 TRBV9
CATSMGQPGSYEQYF TGTGCCACCAGCATGGGCCAACCCGGGAGTTACGAGCAGTACTTC 15 . . TRBJ2-7 TRBV15
CAWKRVRVNTEAFF TGTGCCTGGAAGCGGGTTCGAGTGAACACTGAAGCTTTCTTT 14 . . TRBJ1-1 TRBV30
CASSLTSGGVSYEQYF TGTGCCAGCAGCTTGACTAGCGGGGGGGTCTCCTACGAGCAGTACTTC 16 TRBD2 . TRBJ2-7 TRBV7-2
CASSLDKGTGELFF TGTGCCAGCAGCTTAGACAAGGGGACCGGGGAGCTGTTTTTT 14 . . TRBJ2-2 TRBV7-2
CASSQAWDSNSPLHF TGTGCCAGCAGCCAAGCTTGGGACAGCAATTCACCCCTCCACTTT 15 TRBD1 . TRBJ1-6 TRBV4-2
CASSFFSTGQGYNSPLHF TGTGCCAGCAGCTTTTTTTCGACGGGACAGGGTTATAATTCACCCCTCCACTTT 18 TRBD1 . TRBJ1-6 TRBV7-2